These 27 T cell receptor beta chains were sequenced from one sample in a study of T cell changes during pregnancy in multiple sclerosis. TCRdb's table, derived via immunoSEQ multiplex PCR, lists solely in-frame clones and lacks some. The repertoire holds approximately 72,000 clones, with approximately 90% as singletons. Material: peripheral blood, obtained in the first trimester of pregnancy. The receptors shown here come from a female donor in good health, enrolled as a control in a pregnancy study.

The genes are TRBV9 and TRBJ2-1; TRBD2 matches at 7 bases. The germline gives CDR1 SGDLS, CDR2 YYNGEE. The V segment lost 0 bases and the J segment 7 bases; nucleotides outside the gene matches: 16. The CDR3 sequence is 18 residues long. DNA of the CDR3: TGTGCCAGCAGCGTAGCTTGGATGGAGTGGGGGGGTGGGAATGAGCAGTTCTTC. This encodes CASSVAWMEWGGGNEQFF.

As DNA, the CDR3 is TGCGCCAGCAGCCCAAGCGGGGACCCCACAGATACGCAGTATTTT. Its protein is CASSPSGDPTDTQYF. This chain connects TRBV5-1 to TRBJ2-3; 7 positions agree with TRBD2. This CDR3 is built from 15 residues. V lost 4 bases to trimming and J lost 2 bases; unmatched junction nucleotides: 7. CDR1 is SGHRS and CDR2 is YFSETQ in the germline V gene.

The CDR3 loop is CASSQGGRRSYEQYF. Written as DNA, the CDR3 is TGCGCCAGCAGCCAAGGCGGGAGAAGGTCCTACGAGCAGTACTTC. J is TRBJ2-5 and V is TRBV4-1; 7 nucleotides align to TRBD2. The J call may be mistaken, given a closer DNA end match to TRBJ2-7. CDR3 length: 15 residues. Germline lookup yields CDR1 MGHRA and CDR2 YSYEKL.

V is TRBV1 and J is TRBJ1-6; the table's D call TRBD1 went unverified against the DNA. TRBV1 is reported as a pseudogene. CDR3 size: 17 residues. The CDR3 DNA reads TGCACCAGCAGCCAAGTCGTGGACAAACTGGGGAATTCACCCCTCCACTTT. This sequence encodes CTSSQVVDKLGNSPLHF.

This clone has just one count. This chain joins TRBV5-5 and TRBJ1-5; D call uncertain. The CDR3 extends over 15 amino acids. V shed 0 bases and J shed 2 bases, with 9 bases lying between them. Germline lookup yields CDR1 SGHKS and CDR2 YYEKEE (reference sequence). The CDR3 here is CASSLGPRGNQPQHF. CDR3 nucleotides: TGTGCCAGCAGCTTGGGGCCCCGGGGCAATCAGCCCCAGCATTTT.

The chain is built from TRBV29-1 and TRBJ2-7; 10 bases are a match to TRBD1. With 5 bases clipped from V and 5 bases from J, the junction kept 6 bases outside the gene matches. The CDR3 runs to 13 residues. Germline CDR1 reads SQVTM; CDR2 reads ANQGSEA. CDR3: CSVTWDRGNEQYF. The CDR3 nucleotides read TGCAGCGTTACATGGGACAGGGGCAACGAGCAGTACTTC.

The chain links TRBV5-1 to TRBJ1-1; no definite D call. V lost 2 bases to trimming and J lost 1 base, with 9 bases between them. Looked up from germline, CDR1 is SGHRS and CDR2 is YFSETQ. There are 14 residues in the CDR3. CDR3 protein: CASSLSLPNTEAFF. CDR3 nucleotide sequence: TGCGCCAGCAGCTTAAGTCTACCGAACACTGAAGCTTTCTTT.

As DNA, the CDR3 is TGTGCCAGCAGCTTCCCCGGGACAGGGACCTACGAGCAGTACTTC. Residues: CASSFPGTGTYEQYF. The V gene is TRBV11-2, the J gene TRBJ2-7, with 9 bases identical to TRBD1. Trimming took 3 bases from V and 2 from J; bases not matched to a gene: 5. There are 15 residues in the CDR3. Germline V gene sequence: CDR1 SGHAT, CDR2 FQNNGV.

This clone is a singleton in its sample. This chain links TRBV7-9 with TRBJ2-2; tentative D call: TRBD1 (5 bases). Germline CDR1 and CDR2: SEHNR and FQNEAQ (reference sequence). CDR3 length: 14 amino acids. V was clipped by 5 bases and J by 5 bases, with 12 bases between them. Written as DNA, the CDR3 is TGTGCCAGCAGCCTATCAGGGATAACCGGGGAGCTGTTTTTT. This codes for CASSLSGITGELFF.

This rearrangement joins TRBV28 to TRBJ1-4, with D possibly matching TRBD1 (5 bases). From germline, CDR1 is MDHEN and CDR2 SYDVKM. CDR3 length: 13 amino acids. The V gene lost 6 bases and the J gene lost 10 bases, with 15 bases spanning the gap. The CDR3 sequence is CASSLDKEGKLFF. The CDR3 region has the DNA TGTGCCAGCAGCCTGGACAAGGAGGGAAAACTGTTTTTT.

This clone was observed once. This chain connects TRBV7-8 to TRBJ1-1; the D is unclear. V was shortened by 1 base and J by 3 bases, with 12 bases between the two germline ends. The V gene's germline CDR1 is SGHVS and CDR2 FQNEAQ. The CDR3 is 15 amino acids. In DNA, the CDR3 is TGTGCCAGCAGCTTAGGGCCGGGAGTCGACACTGAAGCTTTCTTT. Protein: CASSLGPGVDTEAFF.

This chain links TRBV11-3 with TRBJ2-1; D might be TRBD2 (5 bases). CDR3 length equals 13 residues. Germline assignment: CDR1 SGHNT and CDR2 YENEEA. Between the trimmed V and J ends, which lost 4 bases and 6 bases, there was a span of 10 bases. The CDR3 loop reads CASSSGNLNEQFF. CDR3 nucleotides: TGTGCCAGCAGCTCGGGGAACCTCAATGAGCAGTTCTTC.

The J gene is TRBJ2-3, the V gene TRBV7-9, with 9 bases fitting TRBD1. Per the germline V gene, CDR1 is SEHNR and CDR2 is FQNEAQ (reference sequence). With 5 bases clipped from V and 2 bases from J, the junction kept 11 bases outside the gene matches. The CDR3 extends over 17 amino acids. CDR3 region: CASSQPPGQGNTDTQYF. Here the CDR3 DNA reads TGTGCCAGCAGCCAACCGCCGGGACAGGGTAACACAGATACGCAGTATTTT.

The CDR3 spells CASSGRTSGNNEQFF. The CDR3 nucleotides are TGTGCCAGCAGTGGACGGACTAGCGGGAACAATGAGCAGTTCTTC. The V gene is TRBV6-1, the J gene TRBJ2-1; 12 bases map to TRBD2. There are 15 residues in the CDR3. Germline V gene lookup returns CDR1 MNHNS and CDR2 SASEGT. V was pared by 4 bases and J by 5 bases, with 3 bases of the junction left unmatched.

The V gene is TRBV2, the J gene TRBJ1-1, with 7 bases lining up with TRBD1. CDR1 and CDR2 (germline): SNHLY, FYNNEI. The ends lost 5 bases at V and 7 bases at J; junction bases unmatched: 10. The CDR3 runs to 14 residues. CDR3 sequence (DNA): TGTGCCAGCAGTCAAATCACCGACAGGGTTGAAGCTTTCTTT. Amino acid sequence: CASSQITDRVEAFF.

The CDR3 here is CASIRVTRWETQYF. CDR3 DNA: TGCGCCAGCATCAGGGTGACCCGCTGGGAGACCCAGTACTTC. The V and J genes are TRBV5-1 and TRBJ2-5, with D possibly matching TRBD1 (5 bases). V was clipped by 6 bases and J by 5 bases, with 17 bases between them. In germline, CDR1 is SGHRS, CDR2 YFSETQ. The CDR3 totals 14 residues.

J is TRBJ1-1 and V is TRBV6-5; D not resolved. Between the trimmed V and J ends, which lost 2 bases and 0 bases, there was a span of 7 bases. Germline V CDR1 and CDR2: MNHEY, SVGAGI. The CDR3 spans 14 residues. CDR3 in DNA: TGTGCCAGCAGTTACGGGAGCATGAACACTGAAGCTTTCTTT. It specifies CASSYGSMNTEAFF.

The V call is TRBV6-1, the J call TRBJ1-1; D remains unclear. Germline CDR1 reads MNHNS; CDR2 reads SASEGT. CDR3 size: 13 residues. Trimming removed 4 bases at V and 4 bases at J, with 10 bases between. The CDR3: CASSVWGGTEAFF. The DNA for the CDR3 is TGTGCCAGCAGTGTCTGGGGAGGCACTGAAGCTTTCTTT.

This clone has only one observation. V and J are TRBV28 and TRBJ1-5; TRBD1 aligns across 7 bases. Trimming took 4 bases from V and 5 from J; bases not matched to a gene: 17. Germline CDR1 reads MDHEN; CDR2 reads SYDVKM. This CDR3 spans 18 amino acids. The CDR3 DNA reads TGTGCCAGCAGTTACCCCGGCCGGGACAGATCTGGTCATCAGCCCCAGCATTTT. The encoded protein is CASSYPGRDRSGHQPQHF.

The chain employs TRBV19 and TRBJ1-5; 8 nucleotides align to TRBD1. V lost 6 bases, J lost 6 bases, and 7 bases stayed unmatched. CDR3 length: 14 residues. Germline-derived CDR1 and CDR2 are LNHDA and SQIVND (reference sequence). The CDR3 DNA reads as TGTGCCAGTAGAATACAGGGGGTAGGTCAGCCCCAGCATTTT. It yields the protein CASRIQGVGQPQHF. The full variable domain, rest sourced from reference TRBV19 and TRBJ1-5, is DGGITQSPKYLFRKEGQNVTLSCEQNLNHDAMYWYRQDPGQGLRLIYYSQIVNDFQKGDIAEGYSVSREKKESFPLTVTSAQKNPTAFYLCASRIQGVGQPQHFGDGTRLSIL.

This clone appeared a single time. The chain combines TRBV5-6 with TRBJ2-7; 8 bases align to TRBD1. Germline-derived CDR1 and CDR2 are SGHDT and YYEEEE. V lost 4 bases, J lost 5 bases, and 14 bases stayed unmatched. The CDR3 covers 16 residues. The CDR3 DNA is TGTGCCAGCAGCGCACGCCTCCGGACAGGGATGAACGAGCAGTACTTC. It specifies CASSARLRTGMNEQYF.

In this sample, this clone turned up a few times. The chain uses TRBV2 and TRBJ1-1, with TRBD1 identical over 7 bases. Trimming at V came to 5 bases and at J to 3 bases, leaving 6 bases not matched to a gene. The CDR3 length is 14 residues. The germline gives CDR1 SNHLY, CDR2 FYNNEI. The CDR3 coding sequence is TGTGCCAGCAGTTTGGACAGGTTGGACACTGAAGCTTTCTTT. Its protein product is CASSLDRLDTEAFF.

This clone was recorded only once. This chain connects TRBV4-1 to TRBJ2-1; 10 positions agree with TRBD1. The germline gives CDR1 MGHRA, CDR2 YSYEKL. There are 14 residues in the CDR3. V shed 3 bases and J 10 bases; nucleotides not matched to a gene: 6. CDR3 amino acids: CASSHPGQGNEQFF. In DNA, the CDR3 is TGCGCCAGCAGCCACCCGGGACAGGGGAACGAGCAGTTCTTC.

This rearrangement joins TRBV2 to TRBJ1-4; TRBD1 aligns across 9 bases. Germline V gene lookup returns CDR1 SNHLY and CDR2 FYNNEI. With V trimmed by 7 bases and J by 12 bases, 3 bases remained unmatched. The CDR3 totals 11 residues. The DNA for the CDR3 is TGTGCCAGCACCGGGACAGGGCAACTGTTTTTT. Its translation is CASTGTGQLFF.

The chain recombines TRBV29-1 with TRBJ2-1; 7 bases align to TRBD1. V lost 6 bases to trimming and J lost 2 bases; unmatched junction nucleotides: 10. This CDR3 comprises 15 residues. Looked up from germline, CDR1 is SQVTM and CDR2 is ANQGSEA. Written as DNA, the CDR3 is TGCAGCGTACCCCAAGGGACAGCCGCCTACAATGAGCAGTTCTTC. Its translation is CSVPQGTAAYNEQFF.

The CDR3: CASSTGGSGNTIYF. CDR3 nucleotide sequence: TGTGCCAGCAGTACGGGGGGCTCTGGAAACACCATATATTTT. The rearrangement joins TRBV28 to TRBJ1-3; D perhaps matches TRBD1 (5 bases). Germline V gene sequence: CDR1 MDHEN, CDR2 SYDVKM. Trimming took 5 bases from V and 0 from J, leaving 8 bases between them. CDR3 length: 14 amino acids.

The chain is built from TRBV5-5 and TRBJ2-3; 14 bases line up with TRBD2. V lost 4 bases, J lost 4 bases, and 5 bases stayed unmatched. Germline loops: CDR1 SGHKS, CDR2 YYEKEE (reference sequence). The CDR3 covers 16 residues. CDR3 nucleotides: TGTGCCAGCAGCGGCGGACTAGCGGGAGGCGCAGATACGCAGTATTTT. This codes for CASSGGLAGGADTQYF.